Presented here are 12 T cell receptor beta chains from one specimen sequenced in a study of molecular identifiers for immune sequencing clone quantification. In TCRdb, the PCR reads were re-called with MiXCR into one record per CDR3 protein. The sample has a few hundred thousand distinct CDR3 sequences, under 25% seen once. The sequenced material came from naive CD8+ T cells from blood, with Jurkat cell RNA spiked in. Regarding subset: FACS-sorted CD8+CD4-CCR7+CD45RA+ naive T cells. The receptor set was obtained from a human donor in good health. Some libraries in this study had Jurkat cell RNA spiked in.

This clonotype was seen at least ten times. Here the CDR3 DNA reads TGTGCCAGCAGCTTGAGACTCAACACTGAAGCTTTCTTT. This sequence encodes CASSLRLNTEAFF. The V gene is TRBV7-8, the J gene TRBJ1-1; no firm D call. The V and J ends lost 3 bases and 2 bases respectively, with 7 bases between them. CDR1 SGHVS and CDR2 FQNEAQ come from the germline V gene. The CDR3 consists of 13 residues.

This clonotype was observed many times. This chain links TRBV29-1 with TRBJ2-7, with 10 bases lining up with TRBD2. V lost 0 bases to trimming and J lost 2 bases; unmatched junction nucleotides: 1. Germline V gene lookup returns CDR1 SQVTM and CDR2 ANQGSEA. This CDR3 is 14 amino acids long. The CDR3 DNA reads TGCAGCGTTGAAGAAGCGGGGGGGACCTACGAGCAGTACTTC. Protein: CSVEEAGGTYEQYF.

As regards this clonotype: A much larger clonotype is one base distant, so this may be a read error. The chain carries TRBV2 and TRBJ2-7; 7 bases match TRBD1. This CDR3 has 13 amino acids. Germline V lookup: CDR1 SNHLY, CDR2 FYNNEI. The CDR3 reads CASSPGQFYELYF. CDR3 sequence (DNA): TGTGCCAGCAGCCCGGGACAGTTCTACGAGCTGTACTTC.

The table lists this clonotype with a few counts. The rearrangement uses TRBV7-2 and TRBJ1-3, with 7 bases fitting TRBD1. With 3 bases clipped from V and 0 bases from J, the junction kept 5 bases outside the gene matches. This CDR3 is 16 amino acids long. Germline V gene sequence: CDR1 SGHTA, CDR2 FQGNSA. The CDR3 here is CASSLTGLNSGNTIYF. In DNA, the CDR3 is TGTGCCAGCAGCTTGACAGGGTTAAACTCTGGAAACACCATATATTTT. The full variable domain, rest sourced from reference TRBV7-2 and TRBJ1-3, is GAGVSQSPSNKVTEKGKDVELRCDPISGHTALYWYRQSLGQGLEFLIYFQGNSAPDKSGLPSDRFSAERTGGSVSTLTIQRTQQEDSAVYLCASSLTGLNSGNTIYFGEGSWLTVV.

The chain uses TRBV7-3 and TRBJ2-2; no clear D. The V end was cut by 1 base, the J end by 3 bases, with 6 bases between. This CDR3 region has 14 residues. The germline gives CDR1 SGHTA, CDR2 FQGTGA. Written as DNA, the CDR3 is TGTGCCAGCAGCTTAAGCGTCGACACCGGGGAGCTGTTTTTT. This gives the protein CASSLSVDTGELFF. The whole variable domain, filled in from reference TRBV7-3 and TRBJ2-2, reads GAGVSQTPSNKVTEKGKYVELRCDPISGHTALYWYRQSLGQGPEFLIYFQGTGAADDSGLPNDRFFAVRPEGSVSTLKIQRTERGDSAVYLCASSLSVDTGELFFGEGSRLTVL.

The V call is TRBV3-1, the J call TRBJ2-7; 13 nucleotides agree with TRBD2. V lost 0 bases, J lost 0 bases, and 5 bases stayed unmatched. The CDR3 length is 18 residues. Germline CDR1 LGHDT, CDR2 YNNKEL (reference sequence). In nucleotides, the CDR3 is TGTGCCAGCAGCCAAGAATTCAGGACTAGCGGGGGCTCCTACGAGCAGTACTTC. It translates to CASSQEFRTSGGSYEQYF.

On this clonotype itself: A read error is possible here, since a much larger clone lies one base away. This sequence joins TRBV2 and TRBJ2-3; D is possibly TRBD2 (5 bases). CDR3 length: 14 amino acids. Germline CDR1 reads SNHLY; CDR2 reads FYNNEI. CDR3 in amino acids: CAGSESQEADTQYF. DNA for the CDR3: TGTGCCGGCAGTGAGAGCCAGGAGGCAGATACGCAGTATTTT. Full variable domain (missing parts from reference TRBV2 and TRBJ2-3): EPEVTQTPSHQVTQMGQEVILRCVPISNHLYFYWYRQILGQKVEFLVSFYNNEISEKSEIFDDQFSVERPDGSNFTLKIRSTKLEDSAMYFCAGSESQEADTQYFGPGTRLTVL.

For this clonotype: A much larger clone lies one base from this, so it may be a read error. The genes are TRBV5-3 and TRBJ1-5, with 9 bases matching TRBD1. TRBV5-3 is marked as an open reading frame, function uncertain. This CDR3 contains 15 residues. The CDR3 reads CASSLDRGGSQPQHF. Written as DNA, the CDR3 is TGTGCCAGCAGCTTGGACAGGGGAGGCAGTCAGCCCCAGCATTTT.

This clonotype was recorded many times. The chain carries TRBV9 and TRBJ2-3, with 13 nucleotides matching TRBD2. Germline CDR1 and CDR2: SGDLS and YYNGEE. This CDR3 spans 15 amino acids. With V trimmed by 4 bases and J by 5 bases, 4 bases remained unmatched. CDR3 in DNA: TGTGCCAGCAGCCCCGGACTAGCGGGAGTAGATACGCAGTATTTT. The encoded protein is CASSPGLAGVDTQYF.

This clonotype was counted at least ten times. This rearrangement joins TRBV27 to TRBJ2-7, with TRBD2 as a possible D gene (5 bases). The CDR3 is 15 residues long. Per the germline V gene, CDR1 is MNHEY and CDR2 is SMNVEV (reference sequence). V gave up 3 bases and J gave up 1 base, with 13 bases separating them. Here the CDR3 DNA reads TGTGCCAGCAGTTTTGCGAGCGGAGTATCCTACGAGCAGTACTTC. It yields the protein CASSFASGVSYEQYF.

Regarding this clonotype: The CDR3 carries no conserved terminal phenylalanine or tryptophan, so it likely arises from a read error. The chain is built from TRBV27 and TRBJ1-5; D is undetermined. Trimming left V 5 bases short and J 5 bases short, with 13 bases between. CDR3 length: 14 residues. Germline-derived CDR1 and CDR2 are MNHEY and SMNVEV (reference sequence). This CDR3 reads CASSPLPEYQPQHL. The CDR3 DNA reads TGTGCCAGCAGTCCTCTCCCCGAATATCAGCCCCAGCATCTT.

Many counts were recorded for this clonotype. This rearrangement joins TRBV5-1 to TRBJ2-7; 7 bases agree with TRBD2. This CDR3 comprises 14 residues. Unmatched junction bases numbered 4, after V lost 4 bases and J lost 0 bases. Germline V gives CDR1 SGHRS, CDR2 YFSETQ. In nucleotides, the CDR3 is TGCGCCAGCAGCCCTAGCGGAAGCTCCTACGAGCAGTACTTC. Encoded protein: CASSPSGSSYEQYF. Using reference TRBV5-1 and TRBJ2-7 for the parts outside the CDR3, the full variable domain is KAGVTQTPRYLIKTRGQQVTLSCSPISGHRSVSWYQQTPGQGLQFLFEYFSETQRNKGNFPGRFSGRQFSNSRSEMNVSTLELGDSALYLCASSPSGSSYEQYFGPGTRLTVT.